The source of this TCR beta chain is a study of T cell repertoires in cytomegalovirus infection. Study overall: CMV infection plus the matching HLA type was flagged by public TCR beta signatures.

TCRdb itself ran the reads through MiXCR, one entry per CDR3 protein. The data show approximately 250,000 distinct CDR3 sequences, 6% to 8% seen once. General study points: Within the response measured ex vivo, HLA-C-restricted CMV-specific TCR beta clonotypes were dominant. Totalled public TCR beta family frequency picked out people who carried CMV plus the relevant HLA.

This clonotype was seen repeatedly, ten times or more. Its antigen is currently unknown. V shed 0 bases and J 0 bases; nucleotides not matched to a gene: 4. CDR3 length: 16 amino acids. The germline gives CDR1 DFQATT, CDR2 SNEGSKA (reference sequence). This clonotype was obtained from a human donor in good health (CMV status not recorded). Some clones in this sample may be carry-over from other donors' samples. V and J are TRBV20-1 and TRBJ1-5, with 8 bases lining up with TRBD1. Sequencing was performed on PBMCs. CDR3 loop: CSAREDRAYSNQPQHF. CDR3 bases: TGCAGTGCTAGAGAGGACAGGGCCTATAGCAATCAGCCCCAGCATTTT.